This TCR beta chain is from a study of T cell responses to AZD1222 COVID-19 vaccine. Whole-study findings and limits: Clonal diversity may have been underestimated, and the donors were mostly white British, with more females than males. Only five to seven AZD1222 recipients were seropositive at baseline. Nearly half of unique spike-specific TCRs reportedly avoided B.1.351 and B.1.1.7 mutated regions. Spike was spanned by vaccine-associated CD4 TCRs, with dominance at 160-218 and 743-854.

Here immunoSEQ multiplex PCR was the method, and the copy in TCRdb shows in-frame clones only, minus some. The sample contains about 150,000 clones, approximately 91% of which appear only once. Looked up from germline, CDR1 is MNHEY and CDR2 is SVGEGT. Trimming took 5 bases from V and 5 from J, leaving 6 bases between them. This CDR3 contains 11 residues. In regard to this clone: Its antigen is undetermined.

This chain connects TRBV6-2 or TRBV6-3 to TRBJ1-1; D gene uncertain. This receptor was identified in an adult who had recovered from COVID-19. The sample here was peripheral blood, taken after recovery from COVID-19. CDR3 DNA: TGTGCCAGCAGTGGCTTTACTGAAGCTTTCTTT. Translated, it gives CASSGFTEAFF.